The clone carrying this T cell receptor (beta chain) appeared a few times. Its specificity is not known. Using its own MiXCR run on the 5' RACE reads, TCRdb lists one record per CDR3 protein. Here the sample spans about 430,000 distinct CDR3 sequences, around 17% being singletons. The CDR3 sequence is 13 residues long. Germline CDR1 reads MNHNY; CDR2 reads SVGAGI (reference sequence). V lost 2 bases and J 7 bases, leaving 9 bases between the germline ends. This record comes from a study of T-cell memory formation after mild COVID-19. Findings and limits, study-wide: There were some responding clones in pre-infection memory, which suggested that cross-reactive memory had joined.

The chain carries TRBV6-6 and TRBJ1-5; D gene ambiguous. Sequencing was performed on PBMCs or a T cell subset sorted from them (not recorded which). The receptor was derived from a man younger than 35 who had mild COVID-19 (a few samples of this study predate the infection). Cell type and time point are not known. CDR3 loop: CASSYREVQPQHF. The DNA of the CDR3 is TGTGCCAGCAGTTACCGTGAGGTCCAGCCCCAGCATTTT.